Presented here are 4 T cell receptor beta chains from one specimen sequenced in a study of T cell repertoires in cytomegalovirus infection. Via MiXCR, TCRdb re-called the reads, giving one row per CDR3 protein. Here the sample spans approximately 1,000,000 distinct CDR3 sequences, roughly a third being singletons. For these receptors, no antigen is known. The source material was cultured CD8+ T cells from PBMCs, sampled from culture after CMV antigen stimulation. The receptors were sampled from a human donor in good health (CMV status not recorded). Some clones in this sample may be carry-over from other donors' samples.

Written as DNA, the CDR3 is TGTGCCAGCGGGTCCCGGTGGGGGGACACTGAAGCTTTCTTT. Translating gives CASGSRWGDTEAFF. The rearrangement joins TRBV25-1 to TRBJ1-1, with a possible D match to TRBD1 (5 bases). Trimming removed 8 bases from V and 3 bases from J, with 16 bases in between. Germline V lookup: CDR1 MGHDK, CDR2 SYGVNS. This CDR3 has 14 amino acids.

The V and J genes are TRBV2 and TRBJ2-5, with 10 nucleotides matching TRBD2. The germline V gene has CDR1 SNHLY and CDR2 FYNNEI. The CDR3 totals 17 residues. Trimming took 6 bases from V and 6 from J; bases not matched to a gene: 16. The DNA for the CDR3 is TGTGCCAGCAGACCTACTAGCGGGGCGGCCTTTATGCAGACCCAGTACTTC. Translated: CASRPTSGAAFMQTQYF. The full variable domain, completed using reference TRBV2 and TRBJ2-5, is EPEVTQTPSHQVTQMGQEVILRCVPISNHLYFYWYRQILGQKVEFLVSFYNNEISEKSEIFDDQFSVERPDGSNFTLKIRSTKLEDSAMYFCASRPTSGAAFMQTQYFGPGTRLLVL.

This chain links TRBV7-9 with TRBJ2-3; 9 bases line up with TRBD2. With V trimmed by 5 bases and J by 5 bases, 11 bases remained unmatched. The CDR3 is 16 amino acids. CDR1 is SEHNR, CDR2 FQNEAQ, per germline (reference sequence). CDR3 protein: CASSSASGEAIDTQYF. The CDR3 nucleotides read TGTGCCAGCAGCAGCGCTAGCGGGGAGGCGATAGATACGCAGTATTTT.

The V and J genes are TRBV27 and TRBJ1-4, with TRBD1 matching over 9 bases. Germline V lookup: CDR1 MNHEY, CDR2 SMNVEV (reference sequence). This CDR3 has 14 residues. V lost 5 bases to trimming and J lost 8 bases; unmatched junction nucleotides: 6. Written as DNA, the CDR3 is TGTGCCAGCAGTCCCCGGGACAGGGTGGAAAAACTGTTTTTT. Its protein is CASSPRDRVEKLFF.